Listed below are T cell receptor beta chains from one sample, sequenced in a study of T cells in localized non-small cell lung cancer. Clones were read by immunoSEQ multiplex PCR, and TCRdb kept only the in-frame ones, dropping some. The data contain more than 100,000 clones, around 89% of them singletons. This specimen consisted of peripheral blood, obtained before any cancer treatment. Source of these receptors: a female donor aged 60 or older with stage I lung adenocarcinoma. Each CDR3 is given with its conserved first and last residue. A D gene is named only where the DNA matches it firmly. Size is omitted from some rows. Given values are once, few, many or a class for expanded clones.

v_gene,abundance,d_gene,j_gene,CDR3nt,CDR3aa
TRBV12-5,.,.,TRBJ2-1,TGTGCTAGTGGGCGAGGGGACACCTACAATGAGCAGTTCTTC,CASGRGDTYNEQFF
TRBV10-2,.,.,TRBJ2-7,TGCGCCAGCAGTGAATACCGGGACACCAACAGCTACGAGCAGTACTTC,CASSEYRDTNSYEQYF
TRBV28,once,TRBD2,TRBJ2-7,TGTGCCAGCAGCCAAGAACTAGCGGGAGACTCCTACGAGCAGTACTTC,CASSQELAGDSYEQYF
TRBV25-1,.,.,TRBJ1-1,TGTGCCAGCTTCTCGGGACTCTTAGCTTTCTTT,CASFSGLLAFF
TRBV7-9,.,.,TRBJ2-5,TGTGCCAGCAGCTTAAGCCCGTCCGAGACCCAGTACTTC,CASSLSPSETQYF
TRBV28,.,TRBD1,TRBJ1-5,TGTGCCAGCAGAGAGTGGGGCAGGGGGGGCAATCAGCCCCAGCATTTT,CASREWGRGGNQPQHF
TRBV18,.,.,TRBJ1-4,TGTGCCAGCTCACCACCTTACATAGGAGAAAAACTGTTTTTT,CASSPPYIGEKLFF
TRBV7-9,.,.,TRBJ2-5,TGTGCCAGCAGCTTACGACTAGACCAAGAGACCCAGTACTTC,CASSLRLDQETQYF
TRBV9,.,.,TRBJ2-7,TGTGCCAGCAGCGCCCGGGACTTTAACCCCCACGAGCAGTACTTC,CASSARDFNPHEQYF
TRBV2,.,TRBD1,TRBJ2-7,TGTGCCAGCAGTGAAAGGGTGGGGGACAGGGCGACTCTTTGGGATTTGGAGCAGTACTTC,CASSERVGDRATLWDLEQYF
TRBV9,.,TRBD2,TRBJ2-3,TGTGCCAGCAGCGTAGTAATTAGCGGGTCAGATACGCAGTATTTT,CASSVVISGSDTQYF
TRBV11-3,.,.,TRBJ2-7,TGTGCCAGCACCCTTCGGGGTTACGAGCAGTACTTC,CASTLRGYEQYF
TRBV7-9,.,.,TRBJ2-7,TGTGCCAGCAGGATGACAGGCAATACGCAGGACGAGCAGTACTTC,CASRMTGNTQDEQYF
TRBV30,.,.,TRBJ2-3,TGTGCCTGGAGTATGAGCCAAACGCAGTATTTT,CAWSMSQTQYF
TRBV10-3,.,TRBD2,TRBJ2-2,TGTGCCATCAGTGTCTCAGCGGGAGGGACCGGGGAGCTGTTTTTT,CAISVSAGGTGELFF
TRBV18,.,.,TRBJ1-2,TGTGCCAGCTCACGCGGGGACGGCTACACCTTC,CASSRGDGYTF
TRBV7-2,.,.,TRBJ2-7,TGTGCCAGCAGCCTGGGGCCAACTAGCTCCTACGAGCAGTACTTC,CASSLGPTSSYEQYF
TRBV5-1,.,.,TRBJ1-1,TGCGCCAGCAGCTTGACGTCTCAGAACACTGAAGCTTTCTTT,CASSLTSQNTEAFF